This T cell receptor beta chain derives from a study of tumor-infiltrating lymphocytes in glioblastoma multiforme. Three nested ARM-PCR rounds with V-beta and C-beta primers built TCRB libraries. TCRdb redid the calling of the multiplex PCR reads with MiXCR, one entry per CDR3 protein. The sample carries around 33,000 distinct CDR3 sequences, under 70% recorded once. Deletions cut 4 bases from V and 0 bases from J, with 12 bases between. This CDR3 is 15 amino acids long. CDR1 and CDR2 from the germline V gene are MGHRA and YSYEKL. The sequenced sample was brain tumor tissue. The chain is built from TRBV4-1 and TRBJ1-1; no definite D call. The source is a male donor with glioblastoma. The CDR3 region is CASSPVGSMNTEAFF. CDR3 coding DNA: TGCGCCAGCAGCCCGGTGGGCAGCATGAACACTGAAGCTTTCTTT.